The source of this TCR beta chain is a study of low-dose radiotherapy and immunotherapy resistance in tumors. This CDR3 comprises 14 residues. Germline V gives CDR1 SGHRS, CDR2 YFSETQ. V shed 0 bases and J shed 0 bases, with 7 bases lying between them. This clonotype was seen many times. First-strand cDNA used TRAV- and TRBV-specific primers, covering alpha and beta chains. TCRs were amplified for approximately 21 PCR cycles with a constant-region primer and V-primer adapter. One entry per CDR3 protein results from TCRdb running MiXCR on the reads. This table has some 94,000 distinct CDR3 sequences, 20% to 25% appearing once. Time point indicated: after trial treatment. The treatment: LDRT plus nivolumab, ipilimumab, low-dose cyclophosphamide and aspirin (RACIN trial). Every donor's regimen consisted of nivolumab, ipilimumab, aspirin, low-dose cyclophosphamide and low-dose radiotherapy.

This sequence originates from a female donor with ovarian cancer. The sequencing used PBMCs, collected after low-dose radiotherapy plus immunotherapy. This chain uses TRBV5-1 with TRBJ2-7; no definite D call. CDR3 coding DNA: TGCGCCAGCAGCTTGGAGTCCAGCTCCTACGAGCAGTACTTC. Its translation: CASSLESSSYEQYF. The whole variable domain, remainder taken from reference TRBV5-1 and TRBJ2-7, is KAGVTQTPRYLIKTRGQQVTLSCSPISGHRSVSWYQQTPGQGLQFLFEYFSETQRNKGNFPGRFSGRQFSNSRSEMNVSTLELGDSALYLCASSLESSSYEQYFGPGTRLTVT.